Presented here are 17 T cell receptor beta chains from one specimen sequenced in a study of vaccination and CD4 T cells after COVID-19. The antigens for these receptors are not known. The treatment is: approximately nine-day PBMC culture with coronavirus spike peptide pools or control peptides (ViraFEST assay). Prior to the COVID-19 pandemic (2011-2018), the unexposed donor's CD4+ T cells were collected. Sequencing of the DNA from cultured CD4+ T cells was carried out with the Oncomine TCR Beta short-read assay. TCRdb itself ran the PCR reads through MiXCR, one entry per CDR3 protein. The repertoire includes thousands of distinct CDR3 sequences, 40% to 50% of them detected once, and around two fifths sits in the top ten. The specimen sequenced was CD4+ T cells from blood, cultured in vitro. These receptors were obtained from a human donor in good health.

This chain joins TRBV20-1 and TRBJ2-4; 13 nucleotides match TRBD2. V gave up 6 bases and J gave up 6 bases; unmatched junction bases: 17. Germline loops: CDR1 DFQATT, CDR2 SNEGSKA (reference sequence). CDR3 length: 18 residues. CDR3 loop: CSALRLAGGTGVGNIQYF. The CDR3 bases are TGCAGTGCACTCAGACTAGCGGGAGGCACTGGGGTGGGAAACATTCAGTACTTC.

This chain connects TRBV27 to TRBJ2-7, with 8 bases fitting TRBD1. CDR3 length: 15 amino acids. CDR1 is MNHEY, CDR2 SMNVEV, per germline (reference sequence). With 5 bases clipped from V and 4 bases from J, the junction kept 10 bases outside the gene matches. Here the CDR3 DNA reads TGTGCCAGCAGTCAAGGGACAGGAGGCTATTACGAGCAGTACTTC. It translates to CASSQGTGGYYEQYF.

This clonotype was recorded a few times. The rearrangement links TRBV12-3 or TRBV12-4 to TRBJ1-6; D not certain. V lost 5 bases, J lost 7 bases, and 9 bases lay in between. The CDR3 runs 13 residues. Written as DNA, the CDR3 is TGTGCCAGCAGTGCTAGGCCGAATTCACCCCTCCACTTT. Protein: CASSARPNSPLHF.

This clonotype was seen only a few times. The chain joins TRBV27 to TRBJ2-5, with 9 bases matching TRBD2. The CDR3 extends over 15 amino acids. Germline trimming cut 5 bases from V and 5 bases from J; bases unmatched to any gene: 9. Germline lookup yields CDR1 MNHEY and CDR2 SMNVEV (reference sequence). The CDR3 bases are TGTGCCAGCAGTCTCCTGGGACTAGCTCTTGAGACCCAGTACTTC. It encodes CASSLLGLALETQYF.

This clonotype showed up just a few times. V usage is TRBV7-9 and J usage is TRBJ1-6; D is perhaps TRBD1 (5 bases). Germline V gene sequence: CDR1 SEHNR, CDR2 FQNEAQ (reference sequence). The CDR3 has 16 residues. V was pared by 5 bases and J by 6 bases, with 17 bases between. The CDR3 bases are TGTGCCAGCAGCGGAACAAGGCTAGGGGCTAATTCACCCCTCCACTTT. This gives the protein CASSGTRLGANSPLHF.

This clonotype has just one count. The chain has TRBV30 and TRBJ1-2; 8 bases line up with TRBD1. The CDR3 runs to 14 residues. From germline, CDR1 is GTSNPN and CDR2 SVGIG (reference sequence). The junction had 7 bases not matched to a gene; V was cut back by 3 bases and J by 4 bases. The CDR3 DNA reads TGTGCCTGGAGCCGCGACAGGGGTGGCTATGGCTACACCTTC. Translation gives CAWSRDRGGYGYTF.

The chain carries TRBV7-9 and TRBJ1-1; the match to TRBD1 covers 9 bases. Germline CDR1 SEHNR, CDR2 FQNEAQ (reference sequence). The CDR3 spans 14 residues. V lost 5 bases, J lost 2 bases, and 3 bases stayed unmatched. The CDR3 DNA sequence: TGTGCCAGCAGCAGGGGACAGGGAAACACTGAAGCTTTCTTT. Amino acids: CASSRGQGNTEAFF. The whole variable domain, filled in from reference TRBV7-9 and TRBJ1-1, reads DTGVSQNPRHKITKRGQNVTFRCDPISEHNRLYWYRQTLGQGPEFLTYFQNEAQLEKSRLLSDRFSAERPKGSFSTLEIQRTEQGDSAMYLCASSRGQGNTEAFFGQGTRLTVV.

This clonotype was seen only a few times. This chain links TRBV19 with TRBJ2-7, with 8 bases that match TRBD1. Germline CDR1 LNHDA, CDR2 SQIVND (reference sequence). The V gene end was trimmed by 5 bases and the J gene end by 7 bases; junction bases not matched to a gene: 7. This CDR3 has 13 amino acids. Written as DNA, the CDR3 is TGTGCCAGTAGTCCGGACAGGGCAGGAGAGCAGTACTTC. This translates into CASSPDRAGEQYF.

V is TRBV27 and J is TRBJ1-6, with D unclear. The germline V and J ends were trimmed by 5 bases and 9 bases, with 17 bases remaining between them. The germline V gene encodes CDR1 MNHEY and CDR2 SMNVEV (reference sequence). The CDR3 contains 15 residues. The CDR3 sequence: CASSLKIRSGSPLHF. The CDR3 DNA reads as TGTGCCAGCAGTCTGAAGATAAGGTCGGGTTCACCCCTCCACTTT.

The V call is TRBV7-2, the J call TRBJ2-5; D not resolved. The CDR3 loop spans 12 amino acids. Trimming removed 5 bases from V and 9 bases from J, with 13 bases in between. The V gene's germline CDR1 is SGHTA and CDR2 FQGNSA. CDR3 sequence (DNA): TGTGCCAGCAGCCCCGGACCCGGATCCCAGTACTTC. This gives the protein CASSPGPGSQYF.

The chain links TRBV6-1 to TRBJ1-1; 10 bases line up with TRBD1. V lost 4 bases and J lost 1; bases outside the gene matches: 3. The CDR3 consists of 15 residues. Looked up from germline, CDR1 is MNHNS and CDR2 is SASEGT. The CDR3, as DNA: TGTGCCAGCAGTGTACGGACAGGGGGGAACACTGAAGCTTTCTTT. This translates into CASSVRTGGNTEAFF.

This sequence joins TRBV20-1 and TRBJ2-7; D ambiguous. Germline-derived CDR1 and CDR2 are DFQATT and SNEGSKA (reference sequence). There are 10 residues in the CDR3. Trimming stripped 5 bases from V and 6 bases from J, with 8 bases between. The CDR3 loop reads CSAYKGEQYF. The DNA for the CDR3 is TGCAGTGCTTATAAGGGCGAGCAGTACTTC.

The J gene is TRBJ1-1, the V gene TRBV19; D gene ambiguous. The CDR3 has 13 residues. V lost 6 bases and J 1 base, leaving 9 bases between the germline ends. Per germline, CDR1 LNHDA and CDR2 SQIVND (reference sequence). The CDR3 region is CASSRHKNTEAFF. The CDR3 nucleotides read TGTGCCAGTAGCCGACACAAGAACACTGAAGCTTTCTTT.

The V gene is TRBV15, the J gene TRBJ1-3; D not certain. The CDR3 extends over 13 amino acids. V lost 5 bases and J lost 4, with 9 bases in between. Germline-derived CDR1 and CDR2 are LNHNV and YYDKDF (reference sequence). The CDR3 coding sequence is TGTGCCACCAGCGCACGAGGAGGAAACACCATATATTTT. Its protein product is CATSARGGNTIYF.

This clonotype was counted only a few times. The chain recombines TRBV2 with TRBJ2-7, with D perhaps matching TRBD1 (6 bases). V lost 2 bases to trimming and J lost 2 bases, with 10 bases between them. The length of the CDR3 is 14 residues. CDR1 SNHLY and CDR2 FYNNEI come from the germline V gene. The CDR3 is CASSESDRAYEQYF. The DNA of the CDR3 is TGTGCCAGCAGTGAATCGGACAGAGCCTACGAGCAGTACTTC.

The rearrangement joins TRBV29-1 to TRBJ1-3; possible D gene TRBD1, 6 bases. Germline V gene sequence: CDR1 SQVTM, CDR2 ANQGSEA. The CDR3 totals 14 residues. V was pared by 0 bases and J by 2 bases, with 8 bases between. For the CDR3, the DNA is TGCAGCGTTGAAGATAACAGGGCTGGAAACACCATATATTTT. The encoded protein is CSVEDNRAGNTIYF.

This sequence joins TRBV7-2 and TRBJ2-1, with D tentatively TRBD1 or TRBD2 (5 bases each). CDR1 is SGHTA, CDR2 FQGNSA, per germline. This CDR3 has 14 residues. The ends were cut back, 5 bases at V and 9 bases at J, with 17 bases in the middle. CDR3 amino acids: CASSPVQVGGEQFF. CDR3 nucleotides: TGTGCCAGCAGCCCCGTCCAAGTTGGGGGTGAGCAGTTCTTC.